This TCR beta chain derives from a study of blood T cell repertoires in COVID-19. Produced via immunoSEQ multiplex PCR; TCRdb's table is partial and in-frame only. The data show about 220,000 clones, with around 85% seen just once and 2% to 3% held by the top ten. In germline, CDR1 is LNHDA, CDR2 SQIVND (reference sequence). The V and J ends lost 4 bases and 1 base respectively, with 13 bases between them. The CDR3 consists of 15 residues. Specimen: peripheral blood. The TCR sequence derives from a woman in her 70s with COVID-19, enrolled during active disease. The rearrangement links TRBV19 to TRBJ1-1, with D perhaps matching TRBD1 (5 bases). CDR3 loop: CASSRSQGGNTEAFF. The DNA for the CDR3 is TGTGCCAGTAGTAGATCCCAGGGAGGGAACACTGAAGCTTTCTTT.